The 19 T cell receptor beta chains given below trace back to one sample, sequenced in a study of cytomegalovirus exposure and HLA in healthy donors (dated by TCRdb to about 2017). Libraries were constructed by the immunoSEQ multiplex PCR assay. The multiplex PCR relied on a mix of 60 forward primers for TCR Vbeta segments and 13 reverse primers for TCR Jbeta segments. Sourced from immuneACCESS, this table was stored by TCRdb with only in-frame sequences that have V and J called. A share of the clones is absent; for the studies checked, an unresolved V gene accounts for under half, and the remainder has no known explanation. For this sample the table gives 25,000 to 30,000 clones, of which roughly 66% were detected only once. The ten largest clones represent more than 40% of the sample. Sequencing was carried out using PBMCs. All receptors come from a male donor in good health and CMV-seropositive.

This clone was seen a few times. The V gene is TRBV19, the J gene TRBJ1-4; 7 positions match TRBD1. The CDR3 is 14 amino acids. Germline CDR1 is LNHDA and CDR2 is SQIVND (reference sequence). Losses at the gene ends were 7 bases for V and 0 bases for J; bases not matched to a gene: 2. The CDR3 here is CASMDRTTNEKLFF. In nucleotides, the CDR3 is TGTGCCAGTATGGACAGGACAACTAATGAAAAACTGTTTTTT.

The rearrangement links TRBV7-3 to TRBJ2-1; 8 nucleotides align to TRBD2. This CDR3 region has 17 residues. With V trimmed by 5 bases and J by 6 bases, 15 bases remained unmatched. The germline gives CDR1 SGHTA, CDR2 FQGTGA. In DNA form, the CDR3 reads TGTGCCAGCAGCCCCACTGGGCGCGGGGGGCCTTTCAATGAGCAGTTCTTC. This codes for CASSPTGRGGPFNEQFF.

The CDR3 coding sequence is TGCGCCAGCACCACGGGGGCCTACGAGCAGTACTTC. Protein product: CASTTGAYEQYF. The chain joins TRBV10-2 to TRBJ2-7; D possibly corresponds to TRBD2 (6 bases). Germline CDR1 and CDR2: WSHSY and SAAADI. Trimming removed 7 bases at V and 2 bases at J, with 9 bases between. The CDR3 covers 12 residues.

The V and J genes are TRBV6-1 and TRBJ1-1, with D possibly being TRBD1 (6 bases). The CDR3 length is 14 residues. Germline V gene lookup returns CDR1 MNHNS and CDR2 SASEGT. The V gene lost 4 bases and the J gene lost 2 bases, with 11 bases spanning the gap. CDR3 nucleotides: TGTGCCAGCAGTGGTGGACAGTCAAACACTGAAGCTTTCTTT. This gives the protein CASSGGQSNTEAFF.

V and J are TRBV4-1 and TRBJ1-1, with D unclear. CDR3 length: 12 residues. Germline loops: CDR1 MGHRA, CDR2 YSYEKL. Trimming took off 1 base at V and 5 bases at J, with 5 bases between the two ends. The CDR3 region is CASSQVGTEAFF. For the CDR3, the DNA is TGCGCCAGCAGCCAAGTCGGGACTGAAGCTTTCTTT.

The CDR3 nucleotides read TGTGCCAGCAGTGAAGCAGTAGGACCCGGGGACGAGCAGTACTTC. It yields the protein CASSEAVGPGDEQYF. The chain joins TRBV6-1 to TRBJ2-7; D possibly corresponds to TRBD2 (5 bases). The CDR3 is 15 residues long. Trimming pared 0 bases from V and 5 bases from J, leaving 14 bases between. CDR1 is MNHNS and CDR2 is SASEGT in the germline V gene.

The chain uses TRBV11-2 and TRBJ2-1; 11 bases fit TRBD2. Trimming removed 5 bases from V and 0 bases from J; junction bases left unmatched: 9. Germline values: CDR1 SGHAT, CDR2 FQNNGV. The CDR3 is made up of 18 amino acids. The CDR3 region is CASSTVAGGHSSYNEQFF. The CDR3 DNA reads TGTGCCAGCAGCACCGTAGCGGGAGGGCACAGCTCCTACAATGAGCAGTTCTTC.

In its sample, this clone was seen many times. The chain uses TRBV6-4 and TRBJ2-1, with D possibly TRBD2 on 6 matching bases. The CDR3 consists of 17 residues. Germline V gene lookup returns CDR1 MRHNA and CDR2 SNTAGT. With 0 bases removed from V and 1 base from J, the gap between germline ends came to 13 bases. This chain's CDR3 is CASSDSVGGGSYNEQFF. In DNA form, the CDR3 reads TGTGCCAGCAGTGACTCGGTGGGGGGTGGATCCTACAATGAGCAGTTCTTC.

This rearrangement joins TRBV15 to TRBJ2-7, with D possibly TRBD2 on 6 matching bases. With 4 bases removed from V and 6 bases from J, the gap between germline ends came to 13 bases. Germline CDR1 and CDR2: LNHNV and YYDKDF (reference sequence). This CDR3 region has 13 residues. The DNA of the CDR3 is TGTGCCACCAGCAATTCCGGAGGGCTCGAGCAGTACTTC. This codes for CATSNSGGLEQYF.

The chain recombines TRBV29-1 with TRBJ1-1; unclear D gene. The CDR3 covers 13 residues. Trimming removed 7 bases at V and 0 bases at J, with 12 bases between. CDR1 and CDR2 (germline): SQVTM, ANQGSEA. The CDR3 DNA reads as TGCAGCGCAGAGGAGGATATGAACACTGAAGCTTTCTTT. This codes for CSAEEDMNTEAFF. Supplemented by reference TRBV29-1 and TRBJ1-1, the full variable domain reads SAVISQKPSRDICQRGTSLTIQCQVDSQVTMMFWYRQQPGQSLTLIATANQGSEATYESGFVIDKFPISRPNLTFSTLTVSNMSPEDSSIYLCSAEEDMNTEAFFGQGTRLTVV.

This clone was observed a single time. The rearrangement uses TRBV15 and TRBJ1-6, with D perhaps matching TRBD1 (5 bases). V dropped 0 bases and J dropped 8 bases, with 14 bases sitting between them. CDR3 length: 16 residues. The V gene's germline CDR1 is LNHNV and CDR2 YYDKDF (reference sequence). The CDR3 here is CATSRDHLPGDSPLHF. For the CDR3, the DNA is TGTGCCACCAGCAGAGATCATCTCCCGGGGGATTCACCCCTCCACTTT.

This rearrangement joins TRBV5-1 to TRBJ2-7; 13 bases are shared with TRBD2. This CDR3 is 15 amino acids long. CDR1 is SGHRS and CDR2 is YFSETQ in the germline V gene. V shed 0 bases, J shed 7 bases, and the junction held 4 bases outside the gene matches. CDR3 DNA: TGCGCCAGCAGCTTGGATCCGGGACTAGCGGGGGAGCAGTACTTC. Amino acid sequence: CASSLDPGLAGEQYF.

This clone was seen a few times. J is TRBJ1-5 and V is TRBV6-5; a weak D match, TRBD1 (6 bases). This CDR3 has 15 amino acids. V shed 2 bases and J shed 2 bases, with 10 bases lying between them. Germline CDR1 and CDR2: MNHEY and SVGAGI. The CDR3 reads CASSYTSGGNQPQHF. The CDR3 DNA is TGTGCCAGCAGTTACACCTCAGGGGGCAATCAGCCCCAGCATTTT.

The chain carries TRBV7-8 and TRBJ1-2; 8 bases align to TRBD1. CDR1 SGHVS and CDR2 FQNEAQ come from the germline V gene. The CDR3 is made up of 16 amino acids. V lost 1 base, J lost 6 bases, and 10 bases stayed unmatched. The CDR3 DNA reads as TGTGCCAGCAGCTTAGGGGGAGGACAGGGAATAGATGGCTACACCTTC. It encodes CASSLGGGQGIDGYTF.

Concerning this clone itself: The junction differs from germline at one of its ends, possibly a read error. As DNA, the CDR3 is TGCGCCAGCAGCTTTTGGGTATTAAGCTCCTACGAGCGGTACTTC. It specifies CASSFWVLSSYERYF. The V gene is TRBV5-1, the J gene TRBJ2-7; D unresolved. The CDR3 runs to 15 residues. From germline, CDR1 is SGHRS and CDR2 YFSETQ.

The genes are TRBV5-4 and TRBJ2-5; 11 positions agree with TRBD2. J gave up 1 base and V 1 base, and 3 bases lay outside the gene matches. The CDR3 covers 16 residues. From germline, CDR1 is SGHNT and CDR2 YYREEE (reference sequence). CDR3: CASSLMLAGGQETQYF. DNA for the CDR3: TGTGCCAGCAGCTTGATGCTAGCGGGGGGCCAAGAGACCCAGTACTTC.

The chain uses TRBV30 and TRBJ1-2; D is possibly TRBD1 (6 bases). CDR3 length: 13 amino acids. In germline, CDR1 is GTSNPN, CDR2 SVGIG (reference sequence). V lost 2 bases, J lost 7 bases, and 14 bases lay in between. CDR3 bases: TGTGCCTGGAGTTGGGGGCAGGGCGGTGGCTACACCTTC. It specifies CAWSWGQGGGYTF.

The J gene is TRBJ2-7, the V gene TRBV14; TRBD2 matches at 10 bases. This CDR3 spans 18 amino acids. Germline CDR1 is SGHDN and CDR2 is FVKESK. V trimming: 0 bases; J trimming: 2 bases; junction bases outside the gene matches: 10. CDR3 sequence: CASSQELSASGSTYEQYF. The CDR3 DNA sequence: TGTGCCAGCAGCCAAGAATTATCGGCTAGCGGGAGCACCTACGAGCAGTACTTC.

This clone showed up just a few times. V and J are TRBV7-8 and TRBJ2-5; the match to TRBD1 covers 11 bases. This CDR3 is built from 14 residues. Germline values: CDR1 SGHVS, CDR2 FQNEAQ. V lost 3 bases to trimming and J lost 11 bases; unmatched junction nucleotides: 8. DNA for the CDR3: TGTGCCAGCAGCTTCGGACAGGGGGCGGAGGGGCAGTACTTC. It is translated as CASSFGQGAEGQYF.